Shown below are 11 T cell receptor beta chains from a single sample sequenced in a study of T cell clonality in common variable immunodeficiency. TCRdb's copy holds only in-frame clones and misses some; the assay was immunoSEQ multiplex PCR. The profile covers 45,000 to 55,000 clones, none occurring a single time. Material: peripheral blood mononuclear cells. All receptors come from a person between 18 and 75 years old in good health.

This clone was seen many times. The sequenced fragment ends 3 residues before the CDR3 boundary, so the rest is inferred from the germline J gene. V is TRBV5-1 and J is TRBJ2-3; 9 bases fit TRBD1. CDR1 and CDR2 (germline): SGHRS, YFSETQ. This CDR3 region has 15 residues. V lost 3 bases and J lost 5; bases outside the gene matches: 7. The DNA read from the CDR3 is TGCGCCAGCAGCTGGAGGTCGGACAGGGGAGATACG. This encodes CASSWRSDRGDT. The entire CDR3 protein is CASSWRSDRGDTQYF.

This clone was recorded many times. The CDR3 extends 3 residues past the end of the read, so its final part is completed from the germline J gene. This chain connects TRBV5-4 to TRBJ2-3, with 10 positions matching TRBD2. Losses at the gene ends were 4 bases for V and 6 bases for J; bases not matched to a gene: 8. Germline CDR1 is SGHNT and CDR2 is YYREEE (reference sequence). The CDR3 covers 15 residues. The sequenced part of the CDR3 DNA is TGTGCCAGCAGCCCAGCGGGGGGGATAGCGGATACG. This encodes CASSPAGGIADT. The full-length CDR3 reads as CASSPAGGIADTQYF.

The table lists this clone with many counts. The read is 3 residues too short to cover the CDR3 end, so that end is filled in from the germline J gene. The chain couples TRBV19 to TRBJ1-1; 8 bases are a match to TRBD1. V was pared by 4 bases and J by 6 bases, with 4 bases of the junction left unmatched. The CDR3 sequence is 13 residues long. Per the germline V gene, CDR1 is LNHDA and CDR2 is SQIVND (reference sequence). The CDR3 protein is CASSRTGLPEAFF. Partial CDR3 DNA: TGTGCCAGTAGTAGGACAGGGCTGCCTGAA. The entire variable domain, with the rest obtained from reference TRBV19 and TRBJ1-1, is as follows: DGGITQSPKYLFRKEGQNVTLSCEQNLNHDAMYWYRQDPGQGLRLIYYSQIVNDFQKGDIAEGYSVSREKKESFPLTVTSAQKNPTAFYLCASSRTGLPEAFFGQGTRLTVV.

This clone has at least ten counts. The read ends 3 residues early relative to the CDR3; the germline J gene fills the gap. This sequence joins TRBV5-1 and TRBJ1-4; D might be TRBD1 (5 bases). Germline loops: CDR1 SGHRS, CDR2 YFSETQ. The CDR3 extends over 15 amino acids. V gave up 4 bases and J gave up 0 bases, with 10 bases separating them. The CDR3 loop reads CASSPGQATNEKLFF. Partial CDR3 DNA: TGCGCCAGCAGCCCCGGACAAGCAACTAATGAAAAA.

This clone was seen only a few times. The observed sequence ends 3 residues before the CDR3 terminus, with the missing tail filled in from the germline J gene. This chain joins TRBV2 and TRBJ2-3; 12 bases line up with TRBD2. CDR1 SNHLY and CDR2 FYNNEI come from the germline V gene. The CDR3 length is 17 residues. V lost 6 bases and J lost 2; bases outside the gene matches: 9. CDR3 in amino acids: CASRDPTSGRVTDTQYF. The sequenced part of the CDR3 DNA is TGTGCCAGCAGAGATCCGACTAGCGGGAGAGTCACAGATACG.

This clone came up many times. The CDR3 goes on 3 residues after the read ends, and that part is filled in from the germline J gene. The chain has TRBV6-1 and TRBJ1-2; 7 bases agree with TRBD1. Per the germline V gene, CDR1 is MNHNS and CDR2 is SASEGT. Trimming cost V 1 base and J 6 bases; bases outside gene matches: 11. CDR3 length: 16 amino acids. The CDR3 sequence: CASSEGNRGGADGYTF. The part of the CDR3 DNA that was read is TGTGCCAGCAGTGAAGGTAACCGAGGGGGCGCCGATGGC.

This clone was counted many times. The read terminates 3 residues ahead of where the CDR3 ends, so the germline J gene completes it. This chain uses TRBV29-1 with TRBJ2-5; 7 bases are shared with TRBD1. Germline trimming cut 3 bases from V and 2 bases from J; bases unmatched to any gene: 6. Germline loops: CDR1 SQVTM, CDR2 ANQGSEA. The CDR3 consists of 14 residues. Partial CDR3 DNA: TGCAGCGTTGACCTCGACAGGGATCAAGAGACC. This codes for CSVDLDRDQET. The whole CDR3 protein reads CSVDLDRDQETQYF.

In this sample, this clone turned up many times. The CDR3 end lies 3 residues beyond the end of the read and is filled in from the germline J gene. V usage is TRBV6-2 or TRBV6-3 and J usage is TRBJ2-1; TRBD2 matches 8 bases. The V segment lost 6 bases and the J segment 2 bases; nucleotides outside the gene matches: 6. Germline CDR1 and CDR2: MNHEY and SVGEGT. This CDR3 region has 15 residues. The covered CDR3 bases are TGTGCCAGCAGCCCCAGACTAGCGCCCTACAATGAG. Its translation: CASSPRLAPYNE. The entire CDR3 sequence reads CASSPRLAPYNEQFF.

With respect to this clone: The read stops 3 residues short of the end of the CDR3; the missing end is completed from the germline J gene. J is TRBJ1-5 and V is TRBV19; 7 nucleotides agree with TRBD1. The V gene end was trimmed by 6 bases and the J gene end by 0 bases; junction bases not matched to a gene: 5. This CDR3 region has 15 residues. Per the germline V gene, CDR1 is LNHDA and CDR2 is SQIVND (reference sequence). CDR3 loop: CASRKGTDSNQPQHF. The covered CDR3 bases are TGTGCCAGTAGGAAGGGGACAGATAGCAATCAGCCC.

This clone was counted ten times or more. From the germline J gene comes the end of the CDR3, since the read stops 3 residues before it. The V call is TRBV5-1, the J call TRBJ1-2; possible D gene TRBD1, 6 bases. This CDR3 contains 15 residues. CDR1 is SGHRS and CDR2 is YFSETQ in the germline V gene. V was trimmed by 4 bases and J by 7 bases, leaving 20 bases between them. The CDR3 is CASSAVQGRGGGYTF. The DNA read from the CDR3 is TGCGCCAGCAGCGCCGTGCAGGGCAGAGGGGGTGGC.

This clone was seen ten or more times. The missing CDR3 end, 3 residues past where the read stops, is filled in from the germline J gene. V usage is TRBV5-1 and J usage is TRBJ1-3, with TRBD1 as a possible D gene (5 bases). V dropped 0 bases and J dropped 4 bases, with 11 bases sitting between them. Germline V gene sequence: CDR1 SGHRS, CDR2 YFSETQ. The CDR3 is made up of 15 amino acids. The sequenced CDR3 bases are TGCGCCAGCAGCTTGGAGGGGCTGAACGGAAACACC. It codes for CASSLEGLNGNT. The CDR3 reads in full as CASSLEGLNGNTIYF.